The T cell receptor beta chain described here comes from a study of cytomegalovirus exposure and HLA in healthy donors. Assay used: immunoSEQ multiplex PCR; TCRdb lists only in-frame clones, some missing. The sample shows 150,000 to 200,000 clones, 86% of them seen only once. Trimming took 1 base from V and 8 from J, leaving 6 bases between them. The germline CDR1 and CDR2 sequences are DFQATT and SNEGSKA (reference sequence). The CDR3 runs to 11 residues. Sequencing was performed on PBMCs. The TCR comes from a woman aged 25-40 years in good health and CMV-seronegative. This rearrangement joins TRBV20-1 to TRBJ2-1; D gene ambiguous. CDR3 in amino acids: CSARGPDEQFF. The DNA for the CDR3 is TGCAGTGCTAGAGGACCTGATGAGCAGTTCTTC.